Below are 3 T cell receptor beta chains sequenced from a single sample in a study of blood T cells in healthy people across ages. Together with a sample-barcoded 5' primer, a J-beta primer mix was included in a second PCR lasting roughly 6 to 12 cycles. TCRdb re-called the 5' RACE reads through MiXCR, storing one row per CDR3 protein. Of 1.5 million to 2 million distinct CDR3 sequences detected, roughly 32% appear once; the ten largest clones hold approximately 10%. Sequencing was done on a sample of blood. These receptors were collected from a woman aged 30 to 39 in good health.

V is TRBV30 and J is TRBJ2-1; 10 positions agree with TRBD1. The CDR3 covers 17 residues. V lost 8 bases to trimming and J lost 2 bases; unmatched junction nucleotides: 15. The germline gives CDR1 GTSNPN, CDR2 SVGIG (reference sequence). CDR3 sequence (DNA): TGTGCCGGCCGGGACAGGGGCCTTATACGCCCCTACAATGAGCAGTTCTTC. It is translated as CAGRDRGLIRPYNEQFF. Variable domain in full (rest from reference TRBV30 and TRBJ2-1): SQTIHQWPATLVQPVGSPLSLECTVEGTSNPNLYWYRQAAGRGLQLLFYSVGIGQISSEVPQNLSASRPQDRQFILSSKKLLLSDSGFYLCAGRDRGLIRPYNEQFFGPGTRLTVL.

The genes are TRBV5-1 and TRBJ2-7; 11 positions match TRBD1. The germline V gene has CDR1 SGHRS and CDR2 YFSETQ. This CDR3 region has 16 residues. V lost 4 bases, J lost 6 bases, and 12 bases stayed unmatched. The CDR3, as DNA: TGCGCCAGCAGCACCGGACAGGGGGCTTTCTTTGGCGAGCAGTACTTC. It codes for CASSTGQGAFFGEQYF.

This clonotype has only a few counts. The gene calls are TRBV5-1 and TRBJ2-5; 7 positions agree with TRBD1. The trim removed 0 bases at V and 1 base at J, leaving 6 bases unmatched. Germline assignment: CDR1 SGHRS and CDR2 YFSETQ. The CDR3 contains 16 residues. CDR3 region: CASSLEVTGPQETQYF. CDR3 bases: TGCGCCAGCAGCTTGGAGGTGACAGGGCCCCAAGAGACCCAGTACTTC.